A selection of T cell receptor beta chains follows, all from one sample in a study of cytomegalovirus exposure and HLA in healthy donors. Assay: immunoSEQ multiplex PCR; the TCRdb copy retains only in-frame clones and omits some. Of 140,000 to 150,000 clones in the sample, 55% to 85% are singletons; the top ten hold 2.1%. The sequencing sample was made of PBMCs. These receptors all come from a man aged 40-55 years in good health and CMV-seronegative. CDR3s leave out the opening cysteine and the closing phenylalanine or tryptophan.

j_call v_call cdr3_aa
TRBJ1-2 TRBV6-5 ASSNAGGNYGYT
TRBJ1-5 TRBV6-1 ASSELAGRQPQH
TRBJ2-1 TRBV7-9 ASSWGQASGDEQF
TRBJ2-5 TRBV9 ASSATQGGTQY
TRBJ2-1 TRBV29-1 SIDILRGEQF
TRBJ1-2 TRBV6-5 ASSRQTGTDGYT
TRBJ2-4 TRBV6-4 ASSESTGLNIQY
TRBJ1-1 TRBV12-5 ASGFPRQGAGDTEAF
TRBJ2-7 TRBV18 ASSPRAGAREQY
TRBJ1-2 TRBV19 ASSQQGGNYGYT
TRBJ2-3 TRBV5-1 ASSLASGSTDTQY
TRBJ1-5 TRBV6-1 ASRPDRVGNQPQH
TRBJ1-1 TRBV5-6 ASSLAGGQGAF
TRBJ1-3 TRBV6-5 ASSSRPVGLDTIY
TRBJ2-1 TRBV29-1 SAGLAGGNEQF
TRBJ1-1 TRBV29-1 SVRGAGGFDTEAF
NA TRBV4-1 ASSQVGLAGSSYEQY
TRBJ2-1 TRBV5-4 ASSRGTGSYNEQF